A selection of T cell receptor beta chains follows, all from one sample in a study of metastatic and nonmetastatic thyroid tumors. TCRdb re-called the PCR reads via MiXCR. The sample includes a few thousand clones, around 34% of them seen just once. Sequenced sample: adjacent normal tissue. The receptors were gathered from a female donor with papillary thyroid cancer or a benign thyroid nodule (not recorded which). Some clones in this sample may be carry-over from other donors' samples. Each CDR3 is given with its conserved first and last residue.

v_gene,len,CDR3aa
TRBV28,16,CASASPGGSSGNTIYF
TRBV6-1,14,CASRQDIRGETQYF
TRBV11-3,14,CASSLGTVSDTQYF
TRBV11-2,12,CASSLDTETQYF
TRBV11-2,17,CASSPFRGGRNTGELFF
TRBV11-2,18,CASSPGEGRVGDSYTQYF
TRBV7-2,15,CASSLGGEQVAGYTF
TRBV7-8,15,CASSLGDYDTDTQYF
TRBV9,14,CASSTQAGTYEQYF
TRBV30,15,CAWSVRDRATGELFF
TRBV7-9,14,CASSPSRESYEQYF
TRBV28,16,CASSAPRVGSNYGYTF
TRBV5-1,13,CASSLLGDTEAFF
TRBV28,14,CASRKGFSGNTIYF
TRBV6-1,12,CASDQRRNGYTF
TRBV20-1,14,CSAPLRQGADGYTF
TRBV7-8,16,CASSLGGISGANVLTF
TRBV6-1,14,CASGPRNRLYEQYF